Following are 20 T cell receptor beta chains from one sample sequenced in a study of T cell repertoires in cytomegalovirus infection. Each CDR3 protein is one row after TCRdb ran MiXCR on the reads. The table has about 450,000 distinct CDR3 sequences, 25% to 40% seen once. The material sequenced was PBMCs. Source of these receptors: a human donor in good health (CMV status not recorded). Some clones in this sample may be carry-over from other donors' samples.

This chain links TRBV9 with TRBJ2-2; TRBD1 might be the D (7 bases). The CDR3 length is 14 residues. Germline V gene sequence: CDR1 SGDLS, CDR2 YYNGEE. V was shortened by 7 bases and J by 1 base, with 11 bases between the two germline ends. The CDR3 nucleotides are TGTGCCAGCGGCGGGACAGTGAACACCGGGGAGCTGTTTTTT. This codes for CASGGTVNTGELFF.

This clonotype showed up just a few times. The gene calls are TRBV7-2 and TRBJ2-2; 12 bases align to TRBD2. Trimming cost V 0 bases and J 0 bases; bases outside gene matches: 11. This CDR3 region has 21 residues. Germline values: CDR1 SGHTA, CDR2 FQGNSA. This CDR3 reads CASSLALQGLAGGPNTGELFF. CDR3 coding DNA: TGTGCCAGCAGCTTAGCCCTACAGGGTCTAGCGGGGGGGCCGAACACCGGGGAGCTGTTTTTT.

The sample holds a few counts of this clonotype. In nucleotides, the CDR3 is TGTGCCAGCAGGGAAAACACCGGGGAGCTGTTTTTT. It specifies CASRENTGELFF. The genes are TRBV2 and TRBJ2-2; D is unresolved. This CDR3 has 12 residues. Germline V lookup: CDR1 SNHLY, CDR2 FYNNEI. Trimming removed 6 bases from V and 2 bases from J, with 4 bases in between.

This clonotype came up a few times. In DNA, the CDR3 is TGTGCCAGCAGCGTACAGGGGACAGATACGCAGTATTTT. Residues: CASSVQGTDTQYF. The rearrangement joins TRBV2 to TRBJ2-3; 7 bases line up with TRBD1. The CDR3 is 13 amino acids. The V and J ends lost 6 bases and 3 bases, in that order; junction bases with no gene match: 3. CDR1 and CDR2 from the germline V gene are SNHLY and FYNNEI.

There are a few counts of this clonotype. This sequence joins TRBV7-3 and TRBJ1-1, with D possibly matching TRBD1 (6 bases). Looked up from germline, CDR1 is SGHTA and CDR2 is FQGTGA. V dropped 4 bases and J dropped 8 bases, with 14 bases sitting between them. This CDR3 has 13 residues. In nucleotides, the CDR3 is TGTGCCAGCAGCTCCTACTCGGGACAAGAAGCTTTCTTT. Residues: CASSSYSGQEAFF. The complete variable domain, with remaining parts taken from reference TRBV7-3 and TRBJ1-1, reads GAGVSQTPSNKVTEKGKYVELRCDPISGHTALYWYRQSLGQGPEFLIYFQGTGAADDSGLPNDRFFAVRPEGSVSTLKIQRTERGDSAVYLCASSSYSGQEAFFGQGTRLTVV.

The J gene is TRBJ1-2, the V gene TRBV7-9, with D perhaps matching TRBD1 (6 bases). V lost 2 bases, J lost 4 bases, and 17 bases lay in between. The CDR3 has 16 residues. From germline, CDR1 is SEHNR and CDR2 FQNEAQ (reference sequence). The CDR3 protein is CASSLTGTTAFYGYTF. The CDR3 nucleotides read TGTGCCAGCAGCTTAACAGGGACGACTGCCTTCTATGGCTACACCTTC.

This clonotype was counted a few times. The V gene is TRBV6-6, the J gene TRBJ1-2; 9 nucleotides line up with TRBD1. CDR1 MNHNY and CDR2 SVGAGI come from the germline V gene (reference sequence). There are 14 residues in the CDR3. The J segment lost 4 bases and the V segment lost 8 bases, leaving 8 bases of the junction unmatched. CDR3 DNA: TGTGCCAGCGTACCGGGACAGGGAACCTATGGCTACACCTTC. Its protein product is CASVPGQGTYGYTF.

The gene calls are TRBV12-3 or TRBV12-4 and TRBJ2-7; the D is unclear. This CDR3 contains 13 residues. The V gene lost 1 base and the J gene lost 4 bases, with 8 bases spanning the gap. CDR3 sequence reads: CASSLVGRYEQYF. The CDR3 coding sequence is TGTGCCAGCAGTTTAGTTGGGCGTTACGAGCAGTACTTC.

About this clonotype: The CDR3 does not end in the conserved phenylalanine or tryptophan, so this is likely a read error. The V gene is TRBV4-3, the J gene TRBJ1-6; no clear D gene. This CDR3 is 15 amino acids long. V was trimmed by 4 bases and J by 9 bases, leaving 16 bases between them. Germline CDR1 reads LGHNA; CDR2 reads YSLEER. The DNA of the CDR3 is TGCGCCAGCAGCCGGGCCCCGGACCGAGCTTCACCCCTCCACTTG. The encoded protein is CASSRAPDRASPLHL.

This clonotype appeared many times. The chain couples TRBV7-2 to TRBJ2-2; TRBD1 is a possible D gene (6 bases). The ends were cut back, 1 base at V and 0 bases at J, with 15 bases in the middle. Germline assignment: CDR1 SGHTA and CDR2 FQGNSA. This CDR3 comprises 18 residues. CDR3 sequence (DNA): TGTGCCAGCAGCTTAGTCTCATCACAGGGATCGAACACCGGGGAGCTGTTTTTT. Amino acid sequence: CASSLVSSQGSNTGELFF.

This clonotype was detected a few times. CDR3 residues: CASSIITGVGGELFF. CDR3 DNA sequence: TGTGCCAGTAGTATCATAACAGGGGTAGGCGGGGAGCTGTTTTTT. This chain uses TRBV19 with TRBJ2-2, with TRBD1 matching over 7 bases. V lost 3 bases, J lost 7 bases, and 8 bases stayed unmatched. Germline loops: CDR1 LNHDA, CDR2 SQIVND (reference sequence). CDR3 length equals 15 residues.

This clonotype has only one observation. The CDR3 sequence is CAISAAGSYEQYF. CDR3 DNA sequence: TGTGCCATCAGTGCGGCAGGGAGCTACGAGCAGTACTTC. This rearrangement joins TRBV10-3 to TRBJ2-7, with D perhaps given as TRBD1 or TRBD2 (5 bases each). The V and J ends lost 4 bases and 3 bases respectively, with 10 bases between them. The CDR3 sequence is 13 residues long. Germline assignment: CDR1 ENHRY and CDR2 SYGVKD.

This clonotype has more than one count but fewer than ten. J is TRBJ1-2 and V is TRBV12-3 or TRBV12-4; D is possibly TRBD1 (6 bases). The CDR3 extends over 14 amino acids. V lost 4 bases to trimming and J lost 4 bases, with 13 bases between them. CDR3 amino acids: CASSSPTGPYGYTF. In nucleotides, the CDR3 is TGTGCCAGCAGTTCCCCGACAGGCCCCTATGGCTACACCTTC.

Remarks on this clonotype: One end of the junction varies from germline; a read error may be responsible. The V gene is TRBV6-5, the J gene TRBJ1-2; TRBD1 is a possible D gene (6 bases). This CDR3 region has 13 residues. Germline V gene data show CDR1 as MNHEY and CDR2 as SVGAGI. CDR3 sequence: CSSTETGASGYTF. The CDR3 DNA reads TGTTCCAGCACTGAAACGGGGGCTAGTGGCTACACCTTC.

Concerning this clonotype: A much larger clone differs by one base, so this may be a read error. The rearrangement uses TRBV6-1 and TRBJ2-3; 9 bases align to TRBD2. The CDR3 runs 14 residues. Trimming took 5 bases from V and 2 from J; bases not matched to a gene: 2. Germline V gene data show CDR1 as MNHNS and CDR2 as SASEGT. The CDR3 loop is CASSRTSDTDTQYF. Written as DNA, the CDR3 is TGTGCCAGCAGTCGGACTAGCGACACAGATACGCAGTATTTT.

This clonotype turned up a few times. This chain uses TRBV2 with TRBJ1-3; D call uncertain. The CDR3 has 13 residues. Trimming removed 7 bases at V and 0 bases at J, with 7 bases between. Germline CDR1 SNHLY, CDR2 FYNNEI. CDR3 region: CASTMISGNTIYF. The CDR3 DNA sequence: TGTGCCAGCACGATGATCTCTGGAAACACCATATATTTT.

V usage is TRBV28 and J usage is TRBJ2-1; D may be TRBD2 (7 bases). V was cut by 2 bases and J by 16 bases, with 15 bases left in between. Germline CDR1 and CDR2: MDHEN and SYDVKM. The CDR3 covers 12 residues. This CDR3 is CASSLDSRGAFF. The CDR3 DNA is TGTGCCAGCAGTTTAGACAGCCGGGGGGCCTTCTTC.

The chain has TRBV20-1 and TRBJ2-3; 7 bases are shared with TRBD1. Germline V lookup: CDR1 DFQATT, CDR2 SNEGSKA (reference sequence). The CDR3 is 15 residues long. The ends lost 2 bases at V and 1 base at J; junction bases unmatched: 6. The CDR3 bases are TGCAGTGCTAGACAACCGGGACAGCGCACAGATACGCAGTATTTT. It encodes CSARQPGQRTDTQYF.

This clonotype was counted a few times. The V call is TRBV15, the J call TRBJ2-5, with D maybe TRBD2 (6 bases). Germline assignment: CDR1 LNHNV and CDR2 YYDKDF (reference sequence). There are 20 residues in the CDR3. V dropped 0 bases and J dropped 0 bases, with 23 bases sitting between them. CDR3 DNA sequence: TGTGCCACCAGCAGAGATTATATGGGAGGTCGCGCGGCGTACCAAGAGACCCAGTACTTC. This encodes CATSRDYMGGRAAYQETQYF.

CDR3: CASKPGLASYGYTF. The CDR3 DNA reads as TGTGCCAGCAAACCGGGACTCGCGTCCTATGGCTACACCTTC. The chain is built from TRBV28 and TRBJ1-2; D perhaps matches TRBD1 (5 bases). Germline V gives CDR1 MDHEN, CDR2 SYDVKM. This CDR3 has 14 residues. V lost 7 bases and J 4 bases, leaving 16 bases between the germline ends.